The count of the clone carrying this T cell receptor (beta chain) is one. V dropped 3 bases and J dropped 5 bases, with 24 bases sitting between them. The CDR3 loop spans 18 amino acids. Germline-derived CDR1 and CDR2 are SEHNR and FQNEAQ (reference sequence). The table came from immunoSEQ multiplex PCR; TCRdb's copy has only in-frame clones and leaves some out. The sample records about 250,000 clones, 87% being singletons. This record belongs to a study of Ad26.COV2.S vaccination and SARS-CoV-2 variants. Documented treatment: 15 to 20 received Ad26.COV2.S at low or high dose, single or two shots; 5 received placebo; per-sample allocation not given. Material that was analyzed had been drawn on day 63 after the first vaccine or placebo injection.

The source material was peripheral blood, sampled in a trial of Ad26.COV2.S vaccine versus placebo. The chain employs TRBV7-9 and TRBJ2-3; D possibly corresponds to TRBD2 (6 bases). This receptor was identified in a person aged 18-65 years who received the Ad26.COV2.S COVID-19 vaccine or a placebo. DNA of the CDR3: TGTGCCAGCAGCTTTACTTCCGCCCAAGGACTCGGGAGAGATACGCAGTATTTT. Protein sequence: CASSFTSAQGLGRDTQYF.